This TCR beta chain was identified during a study of T cells in Graves' hyperthyroidism and ophthalmopathy. With respect to this clonotype: The antigen remains undetermined.

Patients counted as stable if ophthalmopathy did not develop within 18 months. Diagnoses used clinical symptoms, serum thyroxine and TRAb, thyroid ultrasound and orbital computed tomography. Points from the study as a whole: Blood held most thyroid clonotypes expanded above 0.001 frequency.

The TCR beta CDR3 regions underwent amplification using RNA transcripts as the source. The study used the HTBI primer set for a first-round RT-PCR of the TCR CDR3. TCRdb ran MiXCR on the multiplex PCR reads and lists one entry per CDR3 protein. The table has just over 550,000 distinct CDR3 sequences, about half seen once. The material sequenced was peripheral blood or thyroid tissue (not recorded which). The receptor was isolated from a woman between 18 and 30 years old with Graves' hyperthyroidism.

The CDR3 coding sequence is TGTGCCAGCAGCGTAGGGGCGGATACCTACGAGCAGTACTTC. Amino acid sequence: CASSVGADTYEQYF. The chain uses TRBV24-1 and TRBJ2-7, with a possible D match to TRBD1 (5 bases). The CDR3 spans 14 residues. V was pared by 11 bases and J by 2 bases, with 18 bases between. The V gene's germline CDR1 is KGHDR and CDR2 SFDVKD.